Shown below are 6 T cell receptor beta chains from a single sample sequenced in a study of T cells after yellow fever vaccination. From the 5' RACE reads, TCRdb called clonotypes with MiXCR, one entry per CDR3 protein. The table lists roughly 260,000 distinct CDR3 sequences, 10% to 15% of them singletons, with roughly 0.5% in the top ten. The sample was CD4+ T cells sorted from PBMCs, taken 45 days after the yellow fever booster vaccination. Receptor source: a young man who received the YFV17D yellow fever vaccine.

V and J are TRBV28 and TRBJ2-7, with D unresolved. Germline-derived CDR1 and CDR2 are MDHEN and SYDVKM. This CDR3 contains 13 residues. Trimming stripped 9 bases from V and 3 bases from J, with 15 bases between. The CDR3 nucleotides are TGTGCCAGTCGGAGTACAGCGAACTACGAGCAGTACTTC. Its protein product is CASRSTANYEQYF.

This clonotype was seen a few times. V is TRBV5-1 and J is TRBJ2-1; 7 bases fit TRBD2. Germline CDR1 SGHRS, CDR2 YFSETQ. With V trimmed by 4 bases and J by 7 bases, 8 bases remained unmatched. The length of the CDR3 is 14 residues. In nucleotides, the CDR3 is TGCGCCAGCAGCGGGACCGGGGGGAGAAATGAGCAGTTCTTC. It specifies CASSGTGGRNEQFF.

The chain recombines TRBV11-2 with TRBJ2-1, with 9 bases fitting TRBD2. CDR3 length equals 16 residues. From germline, CDR1 is SGHAT and CDR2 FQNNGV. V was clipped by 6 bases and J by 5 bases; unmatched bases: 11. The CDR3 coding sequence is TGTGCCAGCAGGTCGTGGCGGGAGGGCCGCGACAATGAGCAGTTCTTC. It translates to CASRSWREGRDNEQFF.

This clonotype was picked up a small number of times. The rearrangement joins TRBV7-2 to TRBJ1-1; tentative D call: TRBD1 (5 bases). The CDR3 loop spans 16 amino acids. V was shortened by 3 bases and J by 0 bases, with 14 bases between the two germline ends. Germline CDR1 SGHTA, CDR2 FQGNSA. The CDR3 loop is CASSFVVGQLNTEAFF. CDR3 bases: TGTGCCAGCAGCTTTGTAGTCGGACAACTGAACACTGAAGCTTTCTTT.

CDR3 region: CAWSRGVGNTGELFF. The CDR3 nucleotides read TGTGCCTGGAGTCGAGGAGTGGGGAACACCGGGGAGCTGTTTTTT. V is TRBV30 and J is TRBJ2-2, with unresolved D. V lost 2 bases, J lost 1 base, and 11 bases lay in between. CDR1 is GTSNPN, CDR2 SVGIG, per germline (reference sequence). This CDR3 is built from 15 residues.

Only a few counts were recorded for this clonotype. The V and J genes are TRBV7-9 and TRBJ1-1; tentative D call: TRBD1 (5 bases). Germline CDR1 SEHNR, CDR2 FQNEAQ (reference sequence). This CDR3 contains 12 residues. The V end was cut by 3 bases, the J end by 4 bases, with 6 bases between. For the CDR3, the DNA is TGTGCCAGCAGCTTGGGGACCACTGAAGCTTTCTTT. Protein: CASSLGTTEAFF. Variable domain in full (rest from reference TRBV7-9 and TRBJ1-1): DTGVSQNPRHKITKRGQNVTFRCDPISEHNRLYWYRQTLGQGPEFLTYFQNEAQLEKSRLLSDRFSAERPKGSFSTLEIQRTEQGDSAMYLCASSLGTTEAFFGQGTRLTVV.